The 14 T cell receptor beta chains below all came from one sample that was sequenced in a study of cytomegalovirus exposure and HLA in healthy donors. The PCR made use of 60 Vbeta and 13 Jbeta primers. The protocol was immunoSEQ multiplex PCR, while the TCRdb copy is restricted to in-frame clones and leaves out a portion. The sample lists some 45,000 clones; approximately 68% were seen once. The sequenced material came from PBMCs. These receptors originate from a man younger than 40 in good health and CMV-seronegative.

In its sample, this clone was seen a few times. V usage is TRBV10-3 and J usage is TRBJ2-7, with TRBD1 as a possible D gene (5 bases). The V end lost 10 bases, the J end lost 3 bases, and 13 bases lay between the germline ends. Germline V lookup: CDR1 ENHRY, CDR2 SYGVKD. The CDR3 covers 12 residues. CDR3 nucleotide sequence: TGTGCCACCAGCCCGACAGTCTACGAGCAGTACTTC. Protein sequence: CATSPTVYEQYF.

The chain employs TRBV14 and TRBJ1-1, with a weak D call TRBD1 (5 bases). Trimming pared 3 bases from V and 1 base from J, leaving 9 bases between. The CDR3 spans 14 residues. The germline CDR1 and CDR2 sequences are SGHDN and FVKESK. CDR3: CASSHREGNTEAFF. CDR3 nucleotides: TGTGCCAGCAGCCACAGGGAGGGGAACACTGAAGCTTTCTTT.

This clone was seen only a few times. The chain employs TRBV2 and TRBJ2-3; TRBD1 matches 10 bases. This CDR3 spans 15 amino acids. Germline values: CDR1 SNHLY, CDR2 FYNNEI. J gave up 2 bases and V 4 bases, and 3 bases lay outside the gene matches. The CDR3 sequence: CASSGQGAVTDTQYF. CDR3 DNA: TGTGCCAGCAGTGGACAGGGGGCGGTCACAGATACGCAGTATTTT.

The gene calls are TRBV9 and TRBJ2-3; D unresolved. The ends were cut back, 0 bases at V and 6 bases at J, with 8 bases in the middle. The CDR3 has 13 amino acids. CDR1 is SGDLS, CDR2 YYNGEE, per germline. The CDR3 spells CASSVAVVDTQYF. Here the CDR3 DNA reads TGTGCCAGCAGCGTAGCTGTCGTTGATACGCAGTATTTT.

The chain uses TRBV5-1 and TRBJ2-3, with 7 nucleotides matching TRBD2. The CDR3 spans 16 residues. Germline V lookup: CDR1 SGHRS, CDR2 YFSETQ. V gave up 0 bases and J gave up 2 bases; unmatched junction bases: 6. The DNA of the CDR3 is TGCGCCAGCAGCTTGGGGTCTAGCGGACTCACAGATACGCAGTATTTT. This codes for CASSLGSSGLTDTQYF.

V is TRBV9 and J is TRBJ1-1, with D unresolved. The CDR3 length is 15 residues. Germline V gives CDR1 SGDLS, CDR2 YYNGEE. V gave up 0 bases and J gave up 1 base, with 10 bases separating them. The CDR3: CASSVDILSNTEAFF. The DNA for the CDR3 is TGTGCCAGCAGCGTAGATATCTTATCGAACACTGAAGCTTTCTTT.

This chain connects TRBV6-1 to TRBJ1-5; 8 bases fit TRBD1. Germline V CDR1 and CDR2: MNHNS, SASEGT. The CDR3 is 15 residues long. Losses at the gene ends were 3 bases for V and 7 bases for J; bases not matched to a gene: 8. This chain's CDR3 is CASSDPDRVYQPQHF. The CDR3 DNA reads TGTGCCAGCAGTGATCCGGACAGGGTATACCAGCCCCAGCATTTT.

The chain links TRBV2 to TRBJ2-7; TRBD2 matches at 7 bases. The CDR3 runs to 13 residues. Germline V gene sequence: CDR1 SNHLY, CDR2 FYNNEI. V gave up 6 bases and J gave up 6 bases; unmatched junction bases: 8. CDR3 DNA sequence: TGTGCCAGCAGCCCGGGGGGAATGGGCGAGCAGTACTTC. Its translation is CASSPGGMGEQYF.

This rearrangement joins TRBV27 to TRBJ2-7, with a weak D call TRBD2 (6 bases). Germline CDR1 MNHEY, CDR2 SMNVEV (reference sequence). The CDR3 totals 12 residues. Trimming took off 3 bases at V and 6 bases at J, with 9 bases between the two ends. This CDR3 is CASSLAGTEQYF. Here the CDR3 DNA reads TGTGCCAGCAGTTTGGCGGGGACCGAGCAGTACTTC.

The sample holds a few counts of this clone. This chain joins TRBV11-2 and TRBJ2-7; TRBD2 agrees at 8 bases. Germline V gene data show CDR1 as SGHAT and CDR2 as FQNNGV. Trimming at V came to 0 bases and at J to 3 bases, leaving 4 bases not matched to a gene. The CDR3 is made up of 15 amino acids. The CDR3 loop is CASSLDLAGVYEQYF. DNA for the CDR3: TGTGCCAGCAGCTTAGATCTAGCGGGCGTCTACGAGCAGTACTTC. The entire variable domain, with the rest obtained from reference TRBV11-2 and TRBJ2-7, is as follows: EAGVAQSPRYKIIEKRQSVAFWCNPISGHATLYWYQQILGQGPKLLIQFQNNGVVDDSQLPKDRFSAERLKGVDSTLKIQPAKLEDSAVYLCASSLDLAGVYEQYFGPGTRLTVT.

This clone has just a few counts. The J gene is TRBJ1-5, the V gene TRBV9; D is unclear. The CDR3 runs to 15 residues. Germline CDR1 SGDLS, CDR2 YYNGEE. Trimming removed 0 bases from V and 0 bases from J, with 7 bases in between. DNA for the CDR3: TGTGCCAGCAGCGTAGTTCCAGATAGCAATCAGCCCCAGCATTTT. It codes for CASSVVPDSNQPQHF.

The rearrangement joins TRBV4-1 to TRBJ2-1; the match to TRBD1 covers 9 bases. Germline V lookup: CDR1 MGHRA, CDR2 YSYEKL. V gave up 4 bases and J gave up 7 bases; unmatched junction bases: 2. This CDR3 has 13 residues. The CDR3 loop reads CASSLTGGNEQFF. The CDR3 nucleotides read TGCGCCAGCAGCCTGACAGGGGGGAATGAGCAGTTCTTC.

The chain combines TRBV7-9 with TRBJ1-2; D remains ambiguous. This CDR3 contains 12 residues. V gave up 6 bases and J gave up 5 bases, with 10 bases separating them. Per the germline V gene, CDR1 is SEHNR and CDR2 is FQNEAQ (reference sequence). CDR3: CASRSGHYGYTF. CDR3 in DNA: TGTGCCAGCAGGTCAGGCCATTATGGCTACACCTTC.

The gene calls are TRBV6-1 and TRBJ2-1, with 11 bases identical to TRBD2. The V gene's germline CDR1 is MNHNS and CDR2 SASEGT. This CDR3 region has 15 residues. The junction had 5 bases not matched to a gene; V was cut back by 6 bases and J by 4 bases. The DNA for the CDR3 is TGTGCCAGCAGAGCTAGCGGGAGGAATTACAATGAGCAGTTCTTC. It translates to CASRASGRNYNEQFF.